This is a list of T cell receptor beta chains from one sample in a study of OX40 agonist ivuxolimab in advanced cancers. Assay used: immunoSEQ multiplex PCR; TCRdb lists only in-frame clones, some missing. The table lists about 94,000 clones, roughly 89% of them singletons. The sample was CD4+ or CD8+ T cells sorted from blood, taken in a trial of the OX40 agonist ivuxolimab. The source of these receptors is an adult with an advanced solid tumor such as melanoma, head and neck, liver or kidney cancer. CDR3s include the opening cysteine and the closing phenylalanine or tryptophan. D genes are given only for firm matches. Some rows have no size entry. The others give once, few or many, or a class for an expanded clone.

abundance	v_gene	j_gene	d_gene	CDR3nt	CDR3aa
few	TRBV19	TRBJ2-4	.	TGTGCCAGTAGTATGTGGGGCAGAAAAAACATTCAGTACTTC	CASSMWGRKNIQYF
.	TRBV6-5	TRBJ2-2	TRBD2	TGTGCCAGCAGGCCGGGACTACCGGGAAGTGAGGAGCTGTTTTTT	CASRPGLPGSEELFF
.	TRBV27	TRBJ1-6	TRBD1	TGTGCCAGCAGGAGACGGGACAGGGATTCACCCCTCCACTTT	CASRRRDRDSPLHF
.	TRBV30	TRBJ1-5	.	TGTGCCTGGAGGGGACGGAGCAATCAGCCCCAGCATTTT	CAWRGRSNQPQHF
.	TRBV2	TRBJ2-2	TRBD2	TGTGCCAGCAAAATTGGGACTAGCGGGAGGGCCTCCGGGGAGCTGTTTTTT	CASKIGTSGRASGELFF
.	TRBV7-3	TRBJ1-2	TRBD1	TGTGCCAGCAGCTTAATTCCCAGGGGGAACTATGGCTACACCTTC	CASSLIPRGNYGYTF
.	TRBV4-3	TRBJ2-3	TRBD2	TGCGCCAGCAGCCAAGATGCGGGGGTAAACACAGATACGCAGTATTTT	CASSQDAGVNTDTQYF
.	TRBV13	TRBJ2-1	.	TGTGCCAGCAGCTTAGTGCTAGCGCGGAGCTCCTACAATGAGCAGTTCTTC	CASSLVLARSSYNEQFF
once	TRBV28	TRBJ2-2	TRBD1	TGTGCCAGCGGCTACACAGGGGGCGGCACCGGGGAGCTGTTTTTT	CASGYTGGGTGELFF
.	TRBV5-5	TRBJ2-3	.	TGTGCCAGCAGCCCAGGACAACACGCGCAGTATTTT	CASSPGQHAQYF
.	TRBV19	TRBJ2-1	.	TGTGCCAGTAGTATCGGGACTGCCAGGGATGAGCAGTTCTTC	CASSIGTARDEQFF
.	TRBV5-6	TRBJ2-1	.	TGTGCCAGCAGCTTGGGACCACCTTACAATGAGCAGTTCTTC	CASSLGPPYNEQFF
.	TRBV30	TRBJ1-4	.	TGTGCCGGAGTAGTCAGGGCCACTAATGAAAAACTGTTTTTT	CAGVVRATNEKLFF
.	TRBV5-4	TRBJ2-5	TRBD1	TGTGCCAGCAGCCCGGACCCGGGACAGATATTCCAAGAGACCCAGTACTTC	CASSPDPGQIFQETQYF
.	TRBV2	TRBJ2-7	.	TGTGCCAGCAGTGTTGATGTGGGGCCATACGAGCAGTACTTC	CASSVDVGPYEQYF
.	TRBV30	TRBJ1-4	TRBD1	TGTGCCTGGAGCCGGACAGGGGGAAGAGAAAAATTGTTTTTT	CAWSRTGGREKLFF
few	TRBV11-3	TRBJ2-3	.	TGTGCCAGCAGCTTAGGGTCTCGAACGTCCACAGATACGCAGTATTTT	CASSLGSRTSTDTQYF
once	TRBV2	TRBJ2-5	TRBD1	TGTGCCAGCAGTGGACAGGGGGGAGAGACCCAGTACTTC	CASSGQGGETQYF
.	TRBV5-8	TRBJ2-7	TRBD1	TGTGCCAGCAGTCACGCCCGGGACAGGGTTGGTGAGCAGTACTTC	CASSHARDRVGEQYF
.	TRBV21-1	TRBJ2-2	.	TGTGCCAGCAGCAAAGGTCCGGGAGCGGGCACCGGGGAGCTGTTTTTT	CASSKGPGAGTGELFF
.	TRBV7-2	TRBJ2-4	TRBD2	TGTGCCAGCAGCTACTCTAGCGGGAACATTCAGTACTTC	CASSYSSGNIQYF
.	TRBV9	TRBJ2-3	.	TGTGCCAGCAGCGTATCCGGGAGCTTCGGGGATACGCAGTATTTT	CASSVSGSFGDTQYF
.	TRBV28	TRBJ2-7	TRBD2	TGTGCCAGCCGGGGGGGCGGGAGAATCGAGCAGTACTTC	CASRGGGRIEQYF
.	TRBV7-3	TRBJ2-7	.	TGTGCCAGCAGCTCAAATACACAGGGTACTAAATACTTC	CASSSNTQGTKYF
.	TRBV30	TRBJ1-1	.	TGTGCCTGGAGTGTACGGGGGGAGACTGAAGCTTTCTTT	CAWSVRGETEAFF
.	TRBV18	TRBJ1-2	.	TGTGCCAGCTCACCAACCACGGCGTACTATGGCTACACCTTC	CASSPTTAYYGYTF
.	TRBV5-1	TRBJ2-7	.	TGCGCCAGCAGCTTTCGGGACAAACTCTCCGAGCAGTACTTC	CASSFRDKLSEQYF
once	TRBV18	TRBJ2-5	.	TGTGCCAGCTCACCGGTTCTGAGAGAAGAGACCCAGTACTTC	CASSPVLREETQYF
few	TRBV7-9	TRBJ1-6	.	TGTGCCAGCAGCTTAGTATCAGGGCATAATTCACCCCTCCACTTT	CASSLVSGHNSPLHF
.	TRBV7-3	TRBJ2-7	TRBD2	TGTGCCAGCAGAGGCGGGGGAATGTCCTACGAGCAGTACTTC	CASRGGGMSYEQYF
.	TRBV6-5	TRBJ2-7	.	TGTGCCAGCAGCCCACGTTGGGGGAACGAGCAGTACTTC	CASSPRWGNEQYF
.	TRBV7-2	TRBJ1-1	TRBD1	TGTGCCAGCAGCTACCTCGGGACAGGGTGGAGCACTGAAGCTTTCTTT	CASSYLGTGWSTEAFF
.	TRBV11-2	TRBJ2-5	.	TGTGCCAGCAGCATGGGCAGCGCGCAAGAGACCCAGTACTTC	CASSMGSAQETQYF
.	TRBV6-1	TRBJ2-2	TRBD2	TGTGCCAGCAGTGGGACTAGCGGGAGCGCCGGGGAGCTGTTTTTT	CASSGTSGSAGELFF
.	TRBV27	TRBJ2-3	.	TGTGCCAGCAGAGGGCCGGTGGGGACAGATACGCAGTATTTT	CASRGPVGTDTQYF
once	TRBV28	TRBJ2-5	TRBD2	TGTGCCAGCAGTTTATTTCCGGGTGGACTAGCCGAAGAGACCCAGTACTTC	CASSLFPGGLAEETQYF
.	TRBV28	TRBJ2-3	TRBD1	TGTGCCAGCAGTCTCCCAACAGGGGCAGATACGCAGTATTTT	CASSLPTGADTQYF
.	TRBV11-2	TRBJ2-7	.	TGTGCCAGCAGCCCGGTGGGGGGATTCAACGAGCAGTACTTC	CASSPVGGFNEQYF
.	TRBV6-1	TRBJ2-7	TRBD2	TGTGCCAGCAGTGAATTACTAGCGGGAGACGAGCAGTACTTC	CASSELLAGDEQYF
.	TRBV18	TRBJ2-7	.	TGTGCCAGCTCACCATTTTTCCGCAGGGCCAACGAGCAGTACTTC	CASSPFFRRANEQYF
.	TRBV18	TRBJ1-6	.	TGTGCCAGCTCACGTCGACAGAGCGACTTAGGAAATTCACCCCTCCACTTT	CASSRRQSDLGNSPLHF
few	TRBV30	TRBJ1-4	.	TGTGCCTGGAGTGGGCAGTTGAATGAAAAACTGTTTTTT	CAWSGQLNEKLFF
.	TRBV6-1	TRBJ1-5	.	TGTGCCAGCAGTGGACAGGTTAGCAATCAGCCCCAGCATTTT	CASSGQVSNQPQHF
.	TRBV10-3	TRBJ1-2	TRBD1	TGTGCCATCACCCCAGGGGGGTCGCAATATGGCTACACCTTC	CAITPGGSQYGYTF
.	TRBV19	TRBJ2-1	.	TGTGCCAGTAGTAACCCCGACTGGTTTAGCTCCTACAATGAGCAGTTCTTC	CASSNPDWFSSYNEQFF
once	TRBV10-3	TRBJ2-7	TRBD2	TGTGCCCTGGGCGGGAGCTCCTACGAGCAGTACTTC	CALGGSSYEQYF
.	TRBV15	TRBJ2-7	.	TGTGCCACCAGCAGGGGGGGACGACCCTACGAGCAGTACTTC	CATSRGGRPYEQYF
.	TRBV28	TRBJ2-7	TRBD1	TGTGCCAGCAGTTCCGGACAGGGGCTCAGGAACGAGCAGTACTTC	CASSSGQGLRNEQYF
.	TRBV30	TRBJ2-7	TRBD1	TGTGCCTGGAGTAGGGACAGAAACTACGAGCAGTACTTC	CAWSRDRNYEQYF
.	TRBV5-1	TRBJ1-4	.	TGCGCCAGCAGCTTGGCCGAGGGAAGGGAACTGTTTTTT	CASSLAEGRELFF
.	TRBV9	TRBJ2-3	.	TGTGCCAGCACCGTGGGGGGGGCTGCAGGGCCCCCAGATACGCAGTATTTT	CASTVGGAAGPPDTQYF
.	TRBV28	TRBJ1-2	TRBD1	TGTGCCAGCAGTTCACAGGGGTCTGACTATGGCTACACCTTC	CASSSQGSDYGYTF
.	TRBV7-7	TRBJ2-5	.	TGTGCCACTACCAGGACCGGGGGCCAGGAGACCCAGTACTTC	CATTRTGGQETQYF
.	TRBV6-5	TRBJ2-2	.	TGTGCCAGCACCAAACGGAGGGTCACCGGGGAGCTGTTTTTT	CASTKRRVTGELFF
once	TRBV4-3	TRBJ2-7	.	TGCGCCAGCAGCCAAGGAAGGGGACTCCCATCCGAGCAGTACTTC	CASSQGRGLPSEQYF